This T cell receptor beta chain is drawn from a study of T cell responses to AZD1222 COVID-19 vaccine. As to this clone: The antigen is not known.

Study-level results: With dominance at 160-218 and 743-854, vaccine-associated CD4 TCRs spanned spike.

Germline values: CDR1 MDHEN, CDR2 SYDVKM. The CDR3 is made up of 14 amino acids. The V gene end was trimmed by 7 bases and the J gene end by 6 bases; junction bases not matched to a gene: 8. Only in-frame clones appear in the TCRdb table, and some are missing; sequencing was by immunoSEQ multiplex PCR. The sample holds 120,000 or so clones, around 90% seen once. The chain recombines TRBV28 with TRBJ1-5; 8 bases are a match to TRBD1. The source of this sequence is an adult in good health. The sample consisted of peripheral blood, taken on day 0 of MenACWY control vaccination. CDR3 residues: CASNEDRAGQPQHF. In DNA, the CDR3 is TGTGCCAGCAACGAGGACAGGGCGGGTCAGCCCCAGCATTTT.